The rows below give T cell receptor beta chains drawn from one sample of a study of T-cell memory formation after mild COVID-19. One entry per CDR3 protein, called by TCRdb with MiXCR from the 5' RACE reads. The repertoire consists of roughly 550,000 distinct CDR3 sequences, with roughly 20% occurring once and the leading ten covering 9.5% to 15%. The sequenced material came from PBMCs or a T cell subset sorted from them (not recorded which). Receptor source: an adult woman who had mild COVID-19 (a few samples of this study predate the infection). Cell type and time point are not known. Each CDR3 is given with its conserved first and last residue. Fields, in order: V gene, J gene, D gene, clone size, CDR3 protein, CDR3 DNA. The D gene is left open where the match is weak. Clone size, where shown, is once, few, many, or a class for clones that have expanded.

V gene: TRBV6-6
J gene: TRBJ2-2
D gene: .
clone size: .
CDR3 protein: CASSQAPSNTGELFF
CDR3 DNA: TGTGCCAGCAGCCAGGCCCCGTCGAACACCGGGGAGCTGTTTTTT

V gene: TRBV7-6
J gene: TRBJ1-2
D gene: TRBD1
clone size: few
CDR3 protein: CASSPTGTGSYGYTF
CDR3 DNA: TGTGCCAGCAGCCCTACCGGGACAGGGAGCTATGGCTACACCTTC

V gene: TRBV20-1
J gene: TRBJ1-3
D gene: .
clone size: few
CDR3 protein: CSARDRYSGNTIYF
CDR3 DNA: TGCAGTGCTAGAGATCGGTACTCTGGAAACACCATATATTTT

V gene: TRBV7-9
J gene: TRBJ2-7
D gene: .
clone size: .
CDR3 protein: CASRPLTALYEQYF
CDR3 DNA: TGTGCCAGCAGGCCTCTGACGGCCCTCTACGAGCAGTACTTC

V gene: TRBV14
J gene: TRBJ2-2
D gene: .
clone size: few
CDR3 protein: CASSQDPGGELFF
CDR3 DNA: TGTGCCAGCAGCCAAGATCCGGGCGGGGAGCTGTTTTTT

V gene: TRBV29-1
J gene: TRBJ2-7
D gene: .
clone size: .
CDR3 protein: CSVVNGYEQYF
CDR3 DNA: TGCAGCGTTGTCAATGGATACGAGCAGTACTTC

V gene: TRBV5-5
J gene: TRBJ2-7
D gene: .
clone size: few
CDR3 protein: CASSFGPDVSYEQYF
CDR3 DNA: TGTGCCAGCAGCTTTGGCCCGGACGTGAGCTACGAGCAGTACTTC

V gene: TRBV5-1
J gene: TRBJ2-2
D gene: TRBD1
clone size: few
CDR3 protein: CASSLATGGPGELFF
CDR3 DNA: TGCGCCAGCAGCTTGGCGACAGGGGGCCCCGGGGAGCTGTTTTTT

V gene: TRBV5-1
J gene: TRBJ2-3
D gene: .
clone size: few
CDR3 protein: CASSLDGKSTDTQYF
CDR3 DNA: TGCGCCAGCAGCTTGGACGGAAAAAGCACAGATACGCAGTATTTT

V gene: TRBV5-1
J gene: TRBJ2-1
D gene: TRBD2
clone size: .
CDR3 protein: CASISGTSGYNEQFF
CDR3 DNA: TGCGCCAGCATCTCCGGGACTAGCGGATACAATGAGCAGTTCTTC

V gene: TRBV4-1
J gene: TRBJ2-5
D gene: TRBD2
clone size: few
CDR3 protein: CASSQGVIAGESETQYF
CDR3 DNA: TGCGCCAGCAGCCAAGGGGTAATAGCGGGGGAGAGTGAGACCCAGTACTTC

V gene: TRBV9
J gene: TRBJ2-1
D gene: TRBD2
clone size: .
CDR3 protein: CASSPSPGGGYNEQFF
CDR3 DNA: TGTGCCAGCAGCCCGTCCCCTGGGGGGGGCTACAATGAGCAGTTCTTC

V gene: TRBV30
J gene: TRBJ2-1
D gene: .
clone size: once
CDR3 protein: CAWSAGTLNHNEQFF
CDR3 DNA: TGTGCCTGGTCTGCAGGGACCCTTAACCACAATGAGCAGTTCTTC

V gene: TRBV27
J gene: TRBJ1-5
D gene: .
clone size: .
CDR3 protein: CASSSRDAARQPQHF
CDR3 DNA: TGTGCCAGCAGTTCCAGGGATGCCGCTAGACAGCCCCAGCATTTT

V gene: TRBV7-9
J gene: TRBJ1-1
D gene: TRBD1
clone size: .
CDR3 protein: CASSSGGGGQEAFF
CDR3 DNA: TGTGCCAGCAGTTCCGGTGGAGGGGGCCAGGAAGCTTTCTTT

V gene: TRBV7-2
J gene: TRBJ2-3
D gene: .
clone size: .
CDR3 protein: CASSRTLGQTDTQYF
CDR3 DNA: TGTGCCAGCAGCAGGACTTTAGGACAAACAGATACGCAGTATTTT

V gene: TRBV27
J gene: TRBJ2-3
D gene: TRBD2
clone size: many
CDR3 protein: CASTRGTRLSTDTQYF
CDR3 DNA: TGTGCCAGCACCAGAGGGACTAGACTGAGCACAGATACGCAGTATTTT

V gene: TRBV7-3
J gene: TRBJ2-1
D gene: .
clone size: few
CDR3 protein: CASSLTRFGGGLYNEQFF
CDR3 DNA: TGTGCCAGCAGCTTAACGAGGTTCGGGGGAGGCCTCTACAATGAGCAGTTCTTC

V gene: TRBV21-1
J gene: TRBJ2-7
D gene: .
clone size: .
CDR3 protein: CASSKGEGPNEQYF
CDR3 DNA: TGTGCCAGCAGCAAGGGGGAAGGCCCAAACGAGCAGTACTTC

V gene: TRBV7-3
J gene: TRBJ2-2
D gene: .
clone size: few
CDR3 protein: CASSRRGTGELFF
CDR3 DNA: TGTGCCAGCAGCCGACGGGGGACCGGGGAGCTGTTTTTT

V gene: TRBV20-1
J gene: TRBJ2-5
D gene: .
clone size: few
CDR3 protein: CSASTSAETQYF
CDR3 DNA: TGCAGTGCCAGTACTAGTGCGGAGACCCAGTACTTC

V gene: TRBV12-3/TRBV12-4
J gene: TRBJ2-1
D gene: TRBD2
clone size: .
CDR3 protein: CASIDLAGDEQFF
CDR3 DNA: TGTGCCAGCATTGATCTAGCGGGAGATGAGCAGTTCTTC

V gene: TRBV19
J gene: TRBJ2-1
D gene: TRBD2
clone size: .
CDR3 protein: CASSITWTRGNEQFF
CDR3 DNA: TGTGCCAGTAGTATAACCTGGACTAGAGGCAATGAGCAGTTCTTC

V gene: TRBV19
J gene: TRBJ1-1
D gene: .
clone size: few
CDR3 protein: CASSLGPAFPTEAFF
CDR3 DNA: TGTGCCAGTAGTTTGGGGCCGGCGTTCCCCACTGAAGCTTTCTTT

V gene: TRBV10-2
J gene: TRBJ2-1
D gene: .
clone size: .
CDR3 protein: CASTESNEQFF
CDR3 DNA: TGCGCCAGCACCGAGAGTAATGAGCAGTTCTTC

V gene: TRBV5-1
J gene: TRBJ1-4
D gene: .
clone size: few
CDR3 protein: CASSLSQQNEKLFF
CDR3 DNA: TGCGCCAGCAGCTTGAGTCAACAGAATGAAAAACTGTTTTTT

V gene: TRBV12-3/TRBV12-4
J gene: TRBJ2-1
D gene: TRBD2
clone size: few
CDR3 protein: CASSLGTSTYNEQFF
CDR3 DNA: TGTGCCAGCAGTTTGGGGACTAGTACCTACAATGAGCAGTTCTTC

V gene: TRBV7-9
J gene: TRBJ2-3
D gene: .
clone size: .
CDR3 protein: CASSLLFTDTQYF
CDR3 DNA: TGTGCCAGCAGCTTACTATTTACAGATACGCAGTATTTT

V gene: TRBV6-6
J gene: TRBJ2-1
D gene: TRBD1
clone size: .
CDR3 protein: CASSYPPGQGAPDEQFF
CDR3 DNA: TGTGCCAGCAGTTACCCGCCGGGACAGGGGGCGCCGGATGAGCAGTTCTTC

V gene: TRBV7-9
J gene: TRBJ2-3
D gene: TRBD2
clone size: .
CDR3 protein: CASSPRLAAHRGTDTQYF
CDR3 DNA: TGTGCCAGCAGTCCACGACTAGCGGCCCATAGGGGCACAGATACGCAGTATTTT

V gene: TRBV4-3
J gene: TRBJ2-6
D gene: .
clone size: .
CDR3 protein: CASSQDLGRSYSGANVLTF
CDR3 DNA: TGCGCCAGCAGCCAAGATTTAGGACGGAGCTACTCTGGGGCCAACGTCCTGACTTTC

V gene: TRBV5-4
J gene: TRBJ2-7
D gene: TRBD2
clone size: .
CDR3 protein: CASSLGTGGSTYEQYF
CDR3 DNA: TGTGCCAGCAGCTTGGGGACGGGGGGGTCCACCTACGAGCAGTACTTC

V gene: TRBV29-1
J gene: TRBJ2-3
D gene: TRBD1
clone size: .
CDR3 protein: CSVERRQGTDTQYF
CDR3 DNA: TGCAGCGTTGAACGTCGACAGGGAACAGATACGCAGTATTTT

V gene: TRBV5-5
J gene: TRBJ1-2
D gene: .
clone size: .
CDR3 protein: CASSLDVGQDNYGYTF
CDR3 DNA: TGTGCCAGCAGCTTGGACGTCGGGCAGGATAACTATGGCTACACCTTC

V gene: TRBV9
J gene: TRBJ2-2
D gene: TRBD2
clone size: few
CDR3 protein: CASSVSGKAGELFF
CDR3 DNA: TGTGCCAGCAGCGTCAGCGGGAAGGCCGGGGAGCTGTTTTTT

V gene: TRBV9
J gene: TRBJ1-4
D gene: TRBD1
clone size: few
CDR3 protein: CASSGTGLGEKLFF
CDR3 DNA: TGTGCCAGCAGCGGGACAGGACTGGGTGAAAAACTGTTTTTT

V gene: TRBV12-3/TRBV12-4
J gene: TRBJ1-5
D gene: TRBD1
clone size: few
CDR3 protein: CASTLTGGQPQHF
CDR3 DNA: TGTGCCAGCACCCTGACAGGGGGTCAGCCCCAGCATTTT

V gene: TRBV24-1
J gene: TRBJ2-5
D gene: TRBD2
clone size: few
CDR3 protein: CATSDRAGGPKETQYF
CDR3 DNA: TGTGCCACCAGTGATCGTGCGGGGGGCCCGAAAGAGACCCAGTACTTC

V gene: TRBV20-1
J gene: TRBJ1-2
D gene: TRBD1
clone size: few
CDR3 protein: CSARQTGSYGLDYGYTF
CDR3 DNA: TGCAGTGCTAGACAGACAGGGTCATACGGTTTGGACTATGGCTACACCTTC

V gene: TRBV6-5
J gene: TRBJ2-3
D gene: TRBD1
clone size: .
CDR3 protein: CASRPTGGTDTQYF
CDR3 DNA: TGTGCCAGCAGACCGACAGGGGGTACAGATACGCAGTATTTT

V gene: TRBV10-3
J gene: TRBJ2-5
D gene: .
clone size: few
CDR3 protein: CATSPFQETQYF
CDR3 DNA: TGTGCCACCTCACCTTTCCAAGAGACCCAGTACTTC

V gene: TRBV6-5
J gene: TRBJ1-2
D gene: TRBD1
clone size: .
CDR3 protein: CASRPQGARGYTF
CDR3 DNA: TGTGCCAGCAGGCCACAGGGGGCGCGTGGCTACACCTTC

V gene: TRBV6-6
J gene: TRBJ2-7
D gene: TRBD2
clone size: .
CDR3 protein: CASSSTSGGEQYF
CDR3 DNA: TGTGCCAGCAGTTCGACTAGCGGGGGCGAGCAGTACTTC

V gene: TRBV6-6
J gene: TRBJ1-1
D gene: .
clone size: many
CDR3 protein: CASRLDRLNTEAFF
CDR3 DNA: TGTGCCAGCAGGTTGGATAGGCTGAACACTGAAGCTTTCTTT

V gene: TRBV6-2/TRBV6-3
J gene: TRBJ2-7
D gene: .
clone size: .
CDR3 protein: CASRDGPEQYF
CDR3 DNA: TGTGCCAGCAGAGACGGGCCCGAGCAGTACTTC

V gene: TRBV12-3/TRBV12-4
J gene: TRBJ1-3
D gene: TRBD1
clone size: .
CDR3 protein: CASRPRQGYSGNTIYF
CDR3 DNA: TGTGCCAGCAGACCACGACAGGGGTACTCTGGAAACACCATATATTTT

V gene: TRBV21-1
J gene: TRBJ1-4
D gene: .
clone size: .
CDR3 protein: CASSRPGAATNEKLFF
CDR3 DNA: TGTGCCAGCAGCCGACCCGGGGCGGCAACTAATGAAAAACTGTTTTTT

V gene: TRBV7-6
J gene: TRBJ2-7
D gene: .
clone size: few
CDR3 protein: CASSLGKGTYEQYF
CDR3 DNA: TGTGCCAGCAGCTTGGGAAAAGGAACCTACGAGCAGTACTTC

V gene: TRBV7-9
J gene: TRBJ2-7
D gene: .
clone size: few
CDR3 protein: CASSLGVGLVYEQYF
CDR3 DNA: TGTGCCAGCAGCTTAGGGGTCGGCCTAGTTTACGAGCAGTACTTC